A single sample gave rise to the 21 T cell receptor beta chains below, sequenced in a study of OX40 agonist ivuxolimab in advanced cancers. TCRdb's copy holds only in-frame clones and misses some; the assay was immunoSEQ multiplex PCR. The sample includes 45,000 to 60,000 clones, 79% seen only once; the top ten take around 1.9%. The sequencing here drew on CD4+ or CD8+ T cells sorted from blood, taken in a trial of the OX40 agonist ivuxolimab. The source is an adult with an advanced solid tumor such as melanoma, head and neck, liver or kidney cancer.

The chain uses TRBV11-3 and TRBJ2-5; D uncertain. The germline V gene encodes CDR1 SGHNT and CDR2 YENEEA. This CDR3 comprises 13 residues. V was cut by 3 bases and J by 2 bases, with 7 bases left in between. The CDR3 DNA follows: TGTGCCAGCAGCTTCGAAGGTCAAGAGACCCAGTACTTC. Translating it yields CASSFEGQETQYF.

This rearrangement joins TRBV18 to TRBJ1-3; TRBD1 is a possible D gene (5 bases). Germline V gives CDR1 KGHSH, CDR2 LQKENI. V lost 3 bases, J lost 0 bases, and 12 bases lay in between. The CDR3 runs to 16 residues. The CDR3 DNA follows: TGTGCCAGCTCACCGGACACGACGGACTCTGGAAACACCATATATTTT. Protein: CASSPDTTDSGNTIYF.

This clone was observed a single time. The chain has TRBV30 and TRBJ1-2; TRBD1 is a possible D gene (5 bases). V lost 3 bases, J lost 5 bases, and 13 bases lay in between. CDR1 is GTSNPN, CDR2 SVGIG, per germline (reference sequence). There are 13 residues in the CDR3. Here the CDR3 DNA reads TGTGCCTGGAGCGGAGCCGGGGGTTATGGCTACACCTTC. It is translated as CAWSGAGGYGYTF.

This chain uses TRBV5-5 with TRBJ1-2, with a possible D match to TRBD1 (5 bases). Germline assignment: CDR1 SGHKS and CDR2 YYEKEE (reference sequence). The CDR3 contains 13 residues. The germline V and J ends were trimmed by 0 bases and 8 bases, with 11 bases remaining between them. CDR3 sequence (DNA): TGTGCCAGCAGCTTGGCGGGGGACTCGGGCTACACCTTC. It yields the protein CASSLAGDSGYTF.

CDR3 sequence reads: CASSYSGNSYEQYF. Here the CDR3 DNA reads TGTGCCAGCAGTTACAGCGGCAACTCCTACGAGCAGTACTTC. The V gene is TRBV6-5, the J gene TRBJ2-7, with D possibly being TRBD2 (5 bases). Deletions cut 2 bases from V and 0 bases from J, with 8 bases between. This CDR3 spans 14 amino acids. CDR1 and CDR2 from the germline V gene are MNHEY and SVGAGI.

This clone was detected only once. The chain carries TRBV4-3 and TRBJ1-3; the D gene is possibly TRBD1 (6 bases). Trimming cost V 1 base and J 2 bases, with 9 bases left between them. In germline, CDR1 is LGHNA, CDR2 YSLEER. CDR3 length equals 15 residues. DNA for the CDR3: TGCGCCAGCAGCCAAGCCTCAGGGGCTGGAAACACCATATATTTT. As protein: CASSQASGAGNTIYF.

The V gene is TRBV5-6, the J gene TRBJ2-3; D unclear. The CDR3 runs 15 residues. From germline, CDR1 is SGHDT and CDR2 YYEEEE. V was cut by 1 base and J by 3 bases, with 12 bases left in between. CDR3 amino acids: CASSLMALGTDTQYF. The CDR3 bases are TGTGCCAGCAGCTTGATGGCGCTGGGGACAGATACGCAGTATTTT.

The chain recombines TRBV4-3 with TRBJ2-2, with D possibly TRBD2 on 6 matching bases. The CDR3 is 18 residues long. Germline V gene data show CDR1 as LGHNA and CDR2 as YSLEER. Trimming shortened V by 1 base and J by 6 bases, and 21 bases separated the two germline ends. DNA for the CDR3: TGCGCCAGCAGCCAAGCACCGGCGGGGCAGGGAAAGTCCGGGGAGCTGTTTTTT. Translating it yields CASSQAPAGQGKSGELFF.

The chain combines TRBV5-1 with TRBJ2-7, with a weak D call TRBD2 (6 bases). This CDR3 comprises 14 residues. With 0 bases removed from V and 5 bases from J, the gap between germline ends came to 12 bases. The germline gives CDR1 SGHRS, CDR2 YFSETQ. The CDR3 nucleotides read TGCGCCAGCAGCTTGGGGCTAGCGATCGACGAGCAGTACTTC. It specifies CASSLGLAIDEQYF.

The chain recombines TRBV5-1 with TRBJ2-3; 9 bases are shared with TRBD2. The CDR3 has 16 residues. Germline V gene sequence: CDR1 SGHRS, CDR2 YFSETQ. With V trimmed by 4 bases and J by 2 bases, 8 bases remained unmatched. This CDR3 reads CASSVGGTSFTDTQYF. The CDR3 coding sequence is TGCGCCAGCAGCGTTGGAGGGACTAGCTTCACAGATACGCAGTATTTT.

This clone was observed once. The chain couples TRBV5-1 to TRBJ2-7, with D possibly TRBD1 on 6 matching bases. This CDR3 is 15 amino acids long. Trimming removed 0 bases at V and 7 bases at J, with 17 bases between. Per germline, CDR1 SGHRS and CDR2 YFSETQ. The CDR3 DNA reads as TGCGCCAGCAGCTTGGGTGGGGGCGATCCTGGTGAGCAGTACTTC. Protein: CASSLGGGDPGEQYF.

The rearrangement uses TRBV11-2 and TRBJ2-7, with TRBD1 matching over 8 bases. Germline values: CDR1 SGHAT, CDR2 FQNNGV. The CDR3 consists of 14 residues. The junction had 13 bases not matched to a gene; V was cut back by 5 bases and J by 10 bases. This CDR3 is CASSRDRILVEQYF. CDR3 nucleotide sequence: TGTGCCAGCAGCCGGGACAGGATTCTAGTCGAACAGTACTTC.

This chain links TRBV7-3 with TRBJ2-2, with 7 bases identical to TRBD2. The germline V gene encodes CDR1 SGHTA and CDR2 FQGTGA. The junction had 5 bases not matched to a gene; V was cut back by 2 bases and J by 2 bases. The CDR3 covers 16 residues. In nucleotides, the CDR3 is TGTGCCAGCAGCTTAGCGGGACTACCAAACACCGGGGAGCTGTTTTTT. Its translation: CASSLAGLPNTGELFF.

The rearrangement uses TRBV7-2 and TRBJ2-3; D unclear. CDR3 length: 14 residues. Germline assignment: CDR1 SGHTA and CDR2 FQGNSA. V was pared by 3 bases and J by 2 bases, with 9 bases between. The CDR3 region has the DNA TGTGCCAGCAGCTTCCGGGCTATCACAGATACGCAGTATTTT. This translates into CASSFRAITDTQYF. The complete variable domain, with remaining parts taken from reference TRBV7-2 and TRBJ2-3, reads GAGVSQSPSNKVTEKGKDVELRCDPISGHTALYWYRQSLGQGLEFLIYFQGNSAPDKSGLPSDRFSAERTGGSVSTLTIQRTQQEDSAVYLCASSFRAITDTQYFGPGTRLTVL.

This sequence joins TRBV5-4 and TRBJ1-3; 9 bases line up with TRBD1. Germline V gene sequence: CDR1 SGHNT, CDR2 YYREEE (reference sequence). Trimming took 3 bases from V and 6 from J; bases not matched to a gene: 4. There are 14 residues in the CDR3. The CDR3 region is CASSSGTGLNTIYF. CDR3 DNA sequence: TGTGCCAGCAGCTCCGGGACAGGGCTAAACACCATATATTTT.

V and J are TRBV19 and TRBJ1-6; TRBD1 is a possible D gene (5 bases). Germline V gene lookup returns CDR1 LNHDA and CDR2 SQIVND (reference sequence). This CDR3 is 15 amino acids long. V was shortened by 5 bases and J by 3 bases, with 11 bases between the two germline ends. CDR3 sequence reads: CASSAPRGYNSPLHF. The CDR3 coding sequence is TGTGCCAGTAGTGCCCCAAGGGGCTATAATTCACCCCTCCACTTT.

This clone was seen a handful of times. V gene TRBV23-1 combines with J gene TRBJ2-1; 14 nucleotides match TRBD2. TRBV23-1 is filed as an ORF, its function uncertain. Trimming took 7 bases from V and 7 from J; bases not matched to a gene: 6. The CDR3 contains 15 residues. The CDR3 protein is CASNPGLAGENEQFF. As DNA, the CDR3 is TGCGCCAGCAACCCGGGACTAGCGGGAGAGAATGAGCAGTTCTTC.

This clone was recorded once. This chain uses TRBV11-3 with TRBJ2-5; 8 positions match TRBD2. The trim removed 4 bases at V and 1 base at J, leaving 5 bases unmatched. CDR3 size: 15 residues. In germline, CDR1 is SGHNT, CDR2 YENEEA. For the CDR3, the DNA is TGTGCCAGCAGCTCCGGTAGCGGGGTCCAAGAGACCCAGTACTTC. As protein: CASSSGSGVQETQYF.

DNA for the CDR3: TGTGCCAGCTCAACCGGGACAGGGTTCGAAAAACTGTTTTTT. Translated: CASSTGTGFEKLFF. The rearrangement links TRBV18 to TRBJ1-4; 9 bases line up with TRBD1. After removal of 5 bases from V and 8 bases from J, the junction contained 6 bases not matched to a gene. Germline V gives CDR1 KGHSH, CDR2 LQKENI. The CDR3 sequence is 14 residues long. The full variable domain, in which reference TRBV18 and TRBJ1-4 provide the parts outside the CDR3, is NAGVMQNPRHLVRRRGQEARLRCSPMKGHSHVYWYRQLPEEGLKFMVYLQKENIIDESGMPKERFSAEFPKEGPSILRIQQVVRGDSAAYFCASSTGTGFEKLFFGSGTQLSVL.

The chain is built from TRBV27 and TRBJ2-5; D gene unclear. V was pared by 7 bases and J by 5 bases, with 14 bases between. The CDR3 loop spans 13 amino acids. CDR1 is MNHEY, CDR2 SMNVEV, per germline (reference sequence). CDR3 residues: CASNPKEGETQYF. In DNA, the CDR3 is TGTGCCAGCAACCCTAAGGAAGGGGAGACCCAGTACTTC.

The rearrangement joins TRBV2 to TRBJ2-7; D possibly matches TRBD1 or TRBD2 (5 bases each). Germline values: CDR1 SNHLY, CDR2 FYNNEI. This CDR3 spans 14 amino acids. The ends were cut back, 4 bases at V and 7 bases at J, with 17 bases in the middle. CDR3 protein: CASSANPRGSEQYF. CDR3 in DNA: TGTGCCAGCAGTGCCAACCCGAGGGGATCGGAGCAGTACTTC.